This record covers a single T cell receptor beta chain. Its target is unknown. Participants comprised healthy donors of bone marrow. Germline CDR1 and CDR2: ENHRY and SYGVKD. The CDR3 runs 13 residues. V lost 3 bases to trimming and J lost 3 bases, with 8 bases between them. The data were taken from a study of cytomegalovirus exposure and HLA in healthy donors. Points from the study as a whole: An apparent linkage of common viral pathogens to several of the most significant clusters emerged in a later analysis. Data from an earlier analysis indicated that most TCR beta V segments were productive either about 87% or about 30% of the time. Analysis was carried out at a later point, and it linked a missense DCLRE1C variant to TCR beta V- and J-gene trimming.

PCR amplification relied on 60 Vbeta primers (plus 13 Jbeta primers). The table came from immunoSEQ multiplex PCR; TCRdb's copy has only in-frame clones and leaves some out. The table shows 240,000 or so clones, with more than 75% occurring only once. Sequencing was done on a sample of PBMCs. The receptor comes from a woman aged 35 to 49 in good health and CMV-seropositive. The V and J genes are TRBV10-3 and TRBJ2-5, with TRBD1 as a possible D gene (6 bases). Written as DNA, the CDR3 is TGTGCCATCAGTGATCCAGGGGAAGAGACCCAGTACTTC. Amino acid sequence: CAISDPGEETQYF.